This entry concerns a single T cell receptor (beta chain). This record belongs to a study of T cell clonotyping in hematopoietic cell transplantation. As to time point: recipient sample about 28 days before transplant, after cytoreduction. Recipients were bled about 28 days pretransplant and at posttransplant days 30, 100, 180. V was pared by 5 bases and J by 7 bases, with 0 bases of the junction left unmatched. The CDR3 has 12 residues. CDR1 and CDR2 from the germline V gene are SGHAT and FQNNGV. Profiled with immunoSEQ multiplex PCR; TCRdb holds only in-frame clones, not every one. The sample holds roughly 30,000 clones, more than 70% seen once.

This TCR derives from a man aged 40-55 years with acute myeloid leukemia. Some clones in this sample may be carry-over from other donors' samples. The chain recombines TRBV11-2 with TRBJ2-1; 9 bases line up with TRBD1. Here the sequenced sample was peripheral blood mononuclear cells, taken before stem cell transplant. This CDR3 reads CASSGQGNEQFF. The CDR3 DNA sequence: TGTGCCAGCAGCGGACAGGGGAATGAGCAGTTCTTC.